This T cell receptor beta chain is from a study of blood T cell repertoires in COVID-19. Germline V lookup: CDR1 MDHEN, CDR2 SYDVKM. The CDR3 is 16 residues long. Trimming at V came to 3 bases and at J to 5 bases, leaving 11 bases not matched to a gene. Here immunoSEQ multiplex PCR was the method, and the copy in TCRdb shows in-frame clones only, minus some. The top ten hold approximately 8.6% of the sample, which has about 140,000 clones, roughly 80% seen once. Sequencing input: peripheral blood. The receptor comes from a man aged 45-65 years with active or convalescent COVID-19. The chain is built from TRBV28 and TRBJ2-5; 8 nucleotides match TRBD2. Written as DNA, the CDR3 is TGTGCCAGCAGTTTGGGCCCCGGGACTAGGGGCGAGACCCAGTACTTC. Translated: CASSLGPGTRGETQYF.